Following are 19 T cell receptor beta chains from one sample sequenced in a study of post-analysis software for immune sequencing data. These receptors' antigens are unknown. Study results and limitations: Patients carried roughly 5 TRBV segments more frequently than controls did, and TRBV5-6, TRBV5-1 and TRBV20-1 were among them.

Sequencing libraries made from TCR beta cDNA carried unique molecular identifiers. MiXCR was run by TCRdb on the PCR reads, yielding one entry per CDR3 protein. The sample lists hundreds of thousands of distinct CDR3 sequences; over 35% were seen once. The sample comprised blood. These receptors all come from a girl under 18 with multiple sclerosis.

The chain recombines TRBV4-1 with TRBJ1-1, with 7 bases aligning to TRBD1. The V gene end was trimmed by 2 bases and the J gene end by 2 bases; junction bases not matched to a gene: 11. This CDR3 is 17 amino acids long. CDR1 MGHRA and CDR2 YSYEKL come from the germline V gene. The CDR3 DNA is TGCGCCAGCAGCCAACTTAGGACAGGCCAATCAAACACTGAAGCTTTCTTT. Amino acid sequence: CASSQLRTGQSNTEAFF.

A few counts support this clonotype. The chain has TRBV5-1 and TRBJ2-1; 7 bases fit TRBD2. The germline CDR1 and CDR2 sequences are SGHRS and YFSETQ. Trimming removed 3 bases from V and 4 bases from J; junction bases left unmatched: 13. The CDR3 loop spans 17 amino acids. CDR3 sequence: CASSYRTRGGLYNEQFF. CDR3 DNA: TGCGCCAGCAGCTATCGCACGCGGGGAGGGCTGTACAATGAGCAGTTCTTC. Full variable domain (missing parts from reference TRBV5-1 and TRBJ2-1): KAGVTQTPRYLIKTRGQQVTLSCSPISGHRSVSWYQQTPGQGLQFLFEYFSETQRNKGNFPGRFSGRQFSNSRSEMNVSTLELGDSALYLCASSYRTRGGLYNEQFFGPGTRLTVL.

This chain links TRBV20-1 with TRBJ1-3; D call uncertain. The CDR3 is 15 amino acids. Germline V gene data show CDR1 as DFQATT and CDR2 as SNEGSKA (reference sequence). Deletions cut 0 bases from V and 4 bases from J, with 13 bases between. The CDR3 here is CSARDKSGVGNTIYF. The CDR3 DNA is TGCAGTGCTAGAGATAAATCCGGGGTCGGAAACACCATATATTTT.

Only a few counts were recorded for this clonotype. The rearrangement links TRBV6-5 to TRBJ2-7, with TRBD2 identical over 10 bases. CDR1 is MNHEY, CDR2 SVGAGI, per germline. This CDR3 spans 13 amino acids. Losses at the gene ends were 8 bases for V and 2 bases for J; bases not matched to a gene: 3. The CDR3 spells CASGTSGTYEQYF. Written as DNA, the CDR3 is TGTGCCAGCGGCACTAGCGGGACCTACGAGCAGTACTTC.

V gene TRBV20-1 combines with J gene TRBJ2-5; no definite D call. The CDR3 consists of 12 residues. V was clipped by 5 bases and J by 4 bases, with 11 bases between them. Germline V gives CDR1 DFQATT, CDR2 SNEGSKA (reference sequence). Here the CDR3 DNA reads TGCAGTGCTCACGGCGTAAGAGAGACCCAGTACTTC. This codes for CSAHGVRETQYF.

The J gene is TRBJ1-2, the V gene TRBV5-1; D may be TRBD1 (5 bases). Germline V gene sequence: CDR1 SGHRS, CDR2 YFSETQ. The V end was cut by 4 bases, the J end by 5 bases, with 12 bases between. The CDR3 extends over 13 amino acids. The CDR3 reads CASSIGQTYGYTF. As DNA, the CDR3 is TGCGCCAGCAGCATAGGACAAACGTATGGCTACACCTTC.

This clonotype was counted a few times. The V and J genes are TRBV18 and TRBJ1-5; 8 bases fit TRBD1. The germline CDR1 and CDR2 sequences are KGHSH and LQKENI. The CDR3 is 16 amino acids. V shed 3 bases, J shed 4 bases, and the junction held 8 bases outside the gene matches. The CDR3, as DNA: TGTGCCAGCTCACCGAGTCGGGGACAGGCAAATCAGCCCCAGCATTTT. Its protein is CASSPSRGQANQPQHF.

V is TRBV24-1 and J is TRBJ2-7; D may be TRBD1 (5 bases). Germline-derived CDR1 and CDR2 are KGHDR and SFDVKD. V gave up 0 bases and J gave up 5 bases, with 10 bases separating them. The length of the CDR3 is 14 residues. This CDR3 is CATSDLRQGHEQYF. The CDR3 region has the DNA TGTGCCACCAGTGATTTGAGGCAGGGCCACGAGCAGTACTTC.

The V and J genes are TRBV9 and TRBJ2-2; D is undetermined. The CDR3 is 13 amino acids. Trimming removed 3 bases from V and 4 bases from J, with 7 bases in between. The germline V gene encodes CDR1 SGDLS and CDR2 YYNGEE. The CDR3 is CASSADPTGELFF. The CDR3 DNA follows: TGTGCCAGCAGCGCCGATCCCACCGGGGAGCTGTTTTTT.

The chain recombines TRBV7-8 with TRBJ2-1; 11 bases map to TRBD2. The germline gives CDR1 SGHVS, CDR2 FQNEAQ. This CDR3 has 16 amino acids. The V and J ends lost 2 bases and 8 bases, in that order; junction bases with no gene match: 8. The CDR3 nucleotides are TGTGCCAGCAGCTTAAAACTAGCGGGAGCTAGGGATGAGCAGTTCTTC. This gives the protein CASSLKLAGARDEQFF.

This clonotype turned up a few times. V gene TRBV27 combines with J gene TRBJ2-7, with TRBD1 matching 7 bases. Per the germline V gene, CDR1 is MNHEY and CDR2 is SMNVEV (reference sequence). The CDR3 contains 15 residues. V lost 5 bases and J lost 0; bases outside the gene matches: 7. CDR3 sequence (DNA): TGTGCCAGCAGTCCACGACAGGGCCGCTCCTACGAGCAGTACTTC. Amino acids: CASSPRQGRSYEQYF.

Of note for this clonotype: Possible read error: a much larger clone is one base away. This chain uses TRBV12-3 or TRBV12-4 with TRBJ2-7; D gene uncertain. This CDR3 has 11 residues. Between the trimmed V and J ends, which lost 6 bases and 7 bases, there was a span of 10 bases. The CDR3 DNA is TGTGCCAGCAGGCTATACAATGAGCAGTACTTC. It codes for CASRLYNEQYF.

CDR3 in DNA: TGCGCCAGCAGCCCCAGAGGGGAGCGGGTGCACAATGAGCAGTTCTTC. Protein product: CASSPRGERVHNEQFF. The V gene is TRBV4-1, the J gene TRBJ2-1; D perhaps matches TRBD2 (6 bases). This CDR3 contains 16 residues. V lost 4 bases and J lost 5, with 18 bases in between. CDR1 is MGHRA, CDR2 YSYEKL, per germline.

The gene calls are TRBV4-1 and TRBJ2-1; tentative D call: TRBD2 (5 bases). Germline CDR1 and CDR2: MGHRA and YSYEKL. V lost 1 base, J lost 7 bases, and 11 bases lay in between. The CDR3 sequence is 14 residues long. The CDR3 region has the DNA TGCGCCAGCAGCCAAGCCCTAACTAGTAATGAGCAGTTCTTC. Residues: CASSQALTSNEQFF.

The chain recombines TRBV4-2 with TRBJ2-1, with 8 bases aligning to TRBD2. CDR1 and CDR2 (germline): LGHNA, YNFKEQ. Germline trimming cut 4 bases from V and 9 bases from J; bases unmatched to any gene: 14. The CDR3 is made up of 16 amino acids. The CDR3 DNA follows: TGTGCCAGCAGCCCCCGGGGGGGAGCAGTTGGGCTTGAGCAGTTCTTC. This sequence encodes CASSPRGGAVGLEQFF.

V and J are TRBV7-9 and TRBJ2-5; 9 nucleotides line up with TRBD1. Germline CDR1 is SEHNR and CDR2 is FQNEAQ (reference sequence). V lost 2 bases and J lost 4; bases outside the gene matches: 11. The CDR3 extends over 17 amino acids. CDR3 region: CASSLPIRDRDTETQYF. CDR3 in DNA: TGTGCCAGCAGCTTACCCATACGGGACAGGGATACAGAGACCCAGTACTTC.

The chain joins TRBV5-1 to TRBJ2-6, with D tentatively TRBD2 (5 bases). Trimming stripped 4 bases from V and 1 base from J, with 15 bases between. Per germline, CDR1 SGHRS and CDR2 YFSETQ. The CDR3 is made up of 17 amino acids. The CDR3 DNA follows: TGCGCCAGCAGCCCTCTAGGTGGGGAGTCTGGGGCCAACGTCCTGACTTTC. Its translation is CASSPLGGESGANVLTF.

The CDR3 DNA reads as TGCAGTGCTAGAAGTCCGGTTACGCAGTATTTT. Translating gives CSARSPVTQYF. The chain employs TRBV20-1 and TRBJ2-3; D is uncertain. CDR3 length: 11 amino acids. Germline loops: CDR1 DFQATT, CDR2 SNEGSKA (reference sequence). The ends were cut back, 2 bases at V and 8 bases at J, with 8 bases in the middle.

Here the CDR3 DNA reads TGCGCCAGCAGCTCTCTCGCCGACTCCAGGGGTTCCTACGAGCAGTACTTC. Translating it yields CASSSLADSRGSYEQYF. The J gene is TRBJ2-7, the V gene TRBV5-1, with a tentative D call TRBD1 (6 bases). The V end lost 3 bases, the J end lost 1 base, and 20 bases lay between the germline ends. Germline V gene lookup returns CDR1 SGHRS and CDR2 YFSETQ. CDR3 size: 17 residues. The full variable domain, in which reference TRBV5-1 and TRBJ2-7 provide the parts outside the CDR3, is KAGVTQTPRYLIKTRGQQVTLSCSPISGHRSVSWYQQTPGQGLQFLFEYFSETQRNKGNFPGRFSGRQFSNSRSEMNVSTLELGDSALYLCASSSLADSRGSYEQYFGPGTRLTVT.